This is a list of T cell receptor beta chains from one sample in a study of shared clonotypes between healthy human individuals. Profiling relied on immunoSEQ multiplex PCR, and the TCRdb table lists in-frame clones only, not all of them. This table has over a million clones, roughly 97% appearing once. The sequenced sample was naive CD4+ T cells sorted from blood. Every receptor here comes from a man between 25 and 39 years old in good health. Both conserved end residues are part of each CDR3.

v_gene | CDR3aa
TRBV7-8 | CASRARDRGLVEPQHF
TRBV2 | CASTDRQETQYF
TRBV10-1 | CASSEVSGPPRNEQFF
TRBV7-9 | CASSPMARGELFF
TRBV28 | CASSPEQGLRSYEQYF
TRBV19 | CASSIYGSVSGELFF
TRBV7-9 | CASSWQGDYGYTF
TRBV6-1 | CASSSPWESHTEAFF
TRBV7-8 | CASSLLAGGPGDEQFF
TRBV21-1 | CASSREDRDRETQYF
TRBV18 | CASSPPAGSPRGYTF
TRBV10-3 | CAISESYRGSGMNTEAFF
TRBV28 | CASSLVAVQETQYF
TRBV5-1 | CASSKDNRQYTYEQYF
TRBV5-1 | CASGLTPHEQYF